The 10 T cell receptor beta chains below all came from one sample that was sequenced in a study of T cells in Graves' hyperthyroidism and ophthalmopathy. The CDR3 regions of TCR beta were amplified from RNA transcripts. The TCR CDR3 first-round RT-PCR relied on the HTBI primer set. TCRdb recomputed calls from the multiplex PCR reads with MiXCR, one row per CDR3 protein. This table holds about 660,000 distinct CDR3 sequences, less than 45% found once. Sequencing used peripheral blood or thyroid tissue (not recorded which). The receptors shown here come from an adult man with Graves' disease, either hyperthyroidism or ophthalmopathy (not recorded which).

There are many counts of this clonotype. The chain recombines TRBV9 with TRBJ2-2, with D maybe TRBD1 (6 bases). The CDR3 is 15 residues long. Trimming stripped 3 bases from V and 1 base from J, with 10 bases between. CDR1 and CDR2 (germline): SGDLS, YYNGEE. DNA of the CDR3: TGTGCCAGCAGCGGGCCGACAGGGAACACCGGGGAGCTGTTTTTT. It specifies CASSGPTGNTGELFF.

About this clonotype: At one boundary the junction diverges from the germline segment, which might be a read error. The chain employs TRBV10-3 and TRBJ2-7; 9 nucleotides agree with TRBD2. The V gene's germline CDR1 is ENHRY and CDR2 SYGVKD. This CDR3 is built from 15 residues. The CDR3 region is CATSDIAGDPYEQYF. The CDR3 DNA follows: TGTGCCACCAGTGATATAGCGGGAGACCCCTACGAGCAGTACTTC.

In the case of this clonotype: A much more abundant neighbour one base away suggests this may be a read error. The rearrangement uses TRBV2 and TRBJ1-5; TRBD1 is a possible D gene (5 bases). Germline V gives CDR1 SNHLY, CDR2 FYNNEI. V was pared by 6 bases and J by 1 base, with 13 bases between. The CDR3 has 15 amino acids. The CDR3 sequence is CASRLGQASNQPQHF. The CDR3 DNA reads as TGTGCCAGCAGGTTGGGGCAGGCCAGCAATCAGCCCCAGCATTTT.

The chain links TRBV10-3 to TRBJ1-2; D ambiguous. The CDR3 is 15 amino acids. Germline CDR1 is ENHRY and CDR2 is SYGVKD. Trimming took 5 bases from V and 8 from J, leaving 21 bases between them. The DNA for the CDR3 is TGTGCCATCAGTTCCCACGGGCGGTCGGCGGGAGGCTACACCTTC. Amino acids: CAISSHGRSAGGYTF.

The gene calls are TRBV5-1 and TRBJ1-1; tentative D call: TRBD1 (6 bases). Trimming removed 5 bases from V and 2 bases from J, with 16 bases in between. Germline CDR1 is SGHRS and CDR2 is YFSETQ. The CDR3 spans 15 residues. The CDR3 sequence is CASSGTGTQNTEAFF. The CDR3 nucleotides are TGCGCCAGCAGTGGAACCGGGACACAAAACACTGAAGCTTTCTTT.

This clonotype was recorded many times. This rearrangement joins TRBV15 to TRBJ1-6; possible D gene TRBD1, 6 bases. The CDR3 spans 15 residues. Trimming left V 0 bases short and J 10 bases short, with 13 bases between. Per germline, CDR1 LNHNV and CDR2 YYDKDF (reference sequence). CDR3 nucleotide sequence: TGTGCCACCAGCAGAGAAGGGGGGTCGAGCTCACCCCTCCACTTT. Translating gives CATSREGGSSSPLHF.

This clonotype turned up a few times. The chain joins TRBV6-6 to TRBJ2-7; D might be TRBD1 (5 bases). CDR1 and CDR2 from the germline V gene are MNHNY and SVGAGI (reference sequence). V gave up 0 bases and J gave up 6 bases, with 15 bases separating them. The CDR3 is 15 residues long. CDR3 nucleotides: TGTGCCAGCAGTTACTCGGGCCAGGGCAAGTCCGAGCAGTACTTC. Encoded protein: CASSYSGQGKSEQYF.

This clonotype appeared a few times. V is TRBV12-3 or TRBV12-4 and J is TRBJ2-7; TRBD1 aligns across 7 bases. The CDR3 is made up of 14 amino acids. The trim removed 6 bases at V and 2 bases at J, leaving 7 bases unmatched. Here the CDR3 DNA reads TGTGCCAGCAGCAAGGGGGCCGGAACCTACGAGCAGTACTTC. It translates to CASSKGAGTYEQYF.

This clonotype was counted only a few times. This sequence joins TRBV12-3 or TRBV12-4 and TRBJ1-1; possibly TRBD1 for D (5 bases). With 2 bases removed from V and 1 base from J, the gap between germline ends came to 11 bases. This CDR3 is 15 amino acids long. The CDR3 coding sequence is TGTGCCAGCAGTTTACTCCGGGGCCGGAACACTGAAGCTTTCTTT. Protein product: CASSLLRGRNTEAFF.

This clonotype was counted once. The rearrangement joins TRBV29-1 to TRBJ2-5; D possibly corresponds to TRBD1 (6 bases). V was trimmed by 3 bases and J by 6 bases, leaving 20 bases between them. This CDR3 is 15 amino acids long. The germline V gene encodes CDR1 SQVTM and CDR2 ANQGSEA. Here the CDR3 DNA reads TGCAGCGTTGACGGATTGGGGCAGGGGATGAAGACCCAGTACTTC. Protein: CSVDGLGQGMKTQYF.